This T cell receptor beta chain was sequenced for a study of Ad26.COV2.S vaccination and SARS-CoV-2 variants. Using immunoSEQ multiplex PCR, the repertoire was profiled, and TCRdb retains in-frame clones only, with some absent. Among around 400,000 clones listed, roughly 90% were seen once. The CDR3 has 13 amino acids. The germline V and J ends were trimmed by 6 bases and 3 bases, with 8 bases remaining between them. Treatment specified: 15 to 20 received Ad26.COV2.S at low or high dose, single or two shots; five or six received placebo; per-sample allocation not given. Day 63 after the first injection of vaccine or placebo was the sampling time.

J is TRBJ2-2 and V is TRBV12-3 or TRBV12-4; D is unresolved. The origin of this receptor is a person between 18 and 65 years old who received the Ad26.COV2.S COVID-19 vaccine or a placebo. Sequencing used peripheral blood, obtained in a trial of Ad26.COV2.S vaccine versus placebo. The CDR3 sequence is CASRPYDTGELFF. Written as DNA, the CDR3 is TGTGCCAGCAGACCTTATGACACCGGGGAGCTGTTTTTT.